Listed here are 5 T cell receptor beta chains from one sample, sequenced in a study of regulatory T cells in long-lasting Graves disease. Arm-PCR with iRepertoire HTBI primers amplified the CDR3 regions for these TCR beta libraries. TCRdb reanalysed the multiplex PCR reads using MiXCR and keeps one entry per CDR3 protein. The table lists 300,000 to 400,000 distinct CDR3 sequences, 15% to 20% of them singletons. Noted time point: newly diagnosed GD, antithyroid drugs for less than 3 months. The TCR library was prepared using RNA isolated from PBMCs. The sequencing used peripheral blood mononuclear cells (PBMCs), collected at new diagnosis, from a patient treated with antithyroid drugs. The receptors were sampled from a female donor with Graves disease.

This sequence joins TRBV5-4 and TRBJ1-6; TRBD1 agrees at 9 bases. V trimming: 4 bases; J trimming: 8 bases; junction bases outside the gene matches: 7. Looked up from germline, CDR1 is SGHNT and CDR2 is YYREEE (reference sequence). This CDR3 contains 15 residues. The DNA of the CDR3 is TGTGCCAGCAGCGGCAGGACAGGGGCAGATTCACCCCTCCACTTT. It is translated as CASSGRTGADSPLHF. The variable domain in full, with the rest retrieved from reference TRBV5-4 and TRBJ1-6, is ETGVTQSPTHLIKTRGQQVTLRCSSQSGHNTVSWYQQALGQGPQFIFQYYREEENGRGNFPPRFSGLQFPNYSSELNVNALELDDSALYLCASSGRTGADSPLHFGNGTRLTVT.

This clonotype was recorded many times. The V call is TRBV27, the J call TRBJ2-1; D is ambiguous. The CDR3 runs 10 residues. Germline values: CDR1 MNHEY, CDR2 SMNVEV (reference sequence). Trimming shortened V by 6 bases and J by 12 bases, and 9 bases separated the two germline ends. The CDR3 DNA reads as TGTGCCAGCAGCATACGTCCGCAGTTCTTC. Translated: CASSIRPQFF.

This chain connects TRBV19 to TRBJ2-3, with TRBD2 matching 10 bases. Per the germline V gene, CDR1 is LNHDA and CDR2 is SQIVND (reference sequence). The ends lost 7 bases at V and 3 bases at J; junction bases unmatched: 10. This CDR3 region has 16 residues. CDR3 coding DNA: TGTGCCAGTACCCCGGGCGCTAGCGGGAGTACAGATACGCAGTATTTT. It yields the protein CASTPGASGSTDTQYF.

This clonotype was observed many times. The chain employs TRBV20-1 and TRBJ2-1; weak D call: TRBD1 (5 bases). This CDR3 has 13 residues. Germline V gene sequence: CDR1 DFQATT, CDR2 SNEGSKA (reference sequence). Trimming removed 5 bases from V and 0 bases from J, with 8 bases in between. The DNA of the CDR3 is TGCAGTGCTCAGGGAAGCTCCTACAATGAGCAGTTCTTC. This codes for CSAQGSSYNEQFF.

The chain combines TRBV19 with TRBJ2-3, with TRBD2 identical over 14 bases. Trimming took 5 bases from V and 6 from J; bases not matched to a gene: 7. Germline CDR1 is LNHDA and CDR2 is SQIVND (reference sequence). This CDR3 spans 16 amino acids. DNA for the CDR3: TGTGCCAGTAGTTTAGGGACTAGCGGGAGAGCGGATACGCAGTATTTT. As protein: CASSLGTSGRADTQYF.